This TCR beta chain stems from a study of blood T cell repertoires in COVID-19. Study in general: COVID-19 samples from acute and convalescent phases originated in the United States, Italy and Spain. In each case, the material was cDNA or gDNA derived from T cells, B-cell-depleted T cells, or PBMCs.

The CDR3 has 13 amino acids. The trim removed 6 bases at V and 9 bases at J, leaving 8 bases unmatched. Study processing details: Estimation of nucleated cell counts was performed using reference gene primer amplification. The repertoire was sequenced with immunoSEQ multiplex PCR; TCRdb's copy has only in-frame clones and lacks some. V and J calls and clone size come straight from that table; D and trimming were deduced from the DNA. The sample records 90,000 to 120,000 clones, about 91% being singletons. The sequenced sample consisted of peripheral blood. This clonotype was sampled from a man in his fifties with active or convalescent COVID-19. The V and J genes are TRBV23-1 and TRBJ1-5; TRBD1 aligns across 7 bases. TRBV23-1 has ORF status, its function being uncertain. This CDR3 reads CASRRQGGRPQHF. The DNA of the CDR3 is TGCGCCAGCAGGCGACAGGGAGGAAGGCCCCAGCATTTT.